This is a list of T cell receptor beta chains from one sample in a study of T cell repertoires in cytomegalovirus infection. Their target antigens are unknown. MiXCR, applied by TCRdb to the reads, yields one record per CDR3 protein. The table records roughly 130,000 distinct CDR3 sequences, roughly a quarter of them present only once. Material: PBMCs, sequenced either directly or after in vitro stimulation (not recorded which). Every receptor here comes from a human donor in good health (CMV status not recorded). Some clones in this sample may be carry-over from other donors' samples. CDR3s include the opening cysteine and the closing phenylalanine or tryptophan. Fields, in order: clone size, V gene, J gene, D gene, CDR3 protein, CDR3 DNA. D genes are given only for firm matches. Not every row has a clone size; where given, it reads once, few, many or a size class.

clone_size: NA; v_call: TRBV12-3/TRBV12-4; j_call: TRBJ2-2; d_call: TRBD2; cdr3_aa: CASSFGRRGLANFRRTRELFF; cdr3_nt: TGTGCCAGCAGTTTTGGTCGTAGGGGACTAGCGAATTTTAGGAGGACCAGGGAGCTGTTTTTT
clone_size: once; v_call: TRBV7-3; j_call: TRBJ2-1; d_call: NA; cdr3_aa: CASSLEGGNIDEQFF; cdr3_nt: TGTGCCAGCAGCTTAGAAGGGGGGAATATTGATGAGCAGTTCTTC
clone_size: many; v_call: TRBV7-2; j_call: TRBJ1-4; d_call: NA; cdr3_aa: CASSPGTYSEKLFF; cdr3_nt: TGTGCCAGCAGCCCAGGCACATATAGTGAAAAACTGTTTTTT
clone_size: NA; v_call: TRBV28; j_call: TRBJ1-2; d_call: NA; cdr3_aa: CASSLYSRVNYGYTF; cdr3_nt: TGTGCCAGCAGTTTATATTCCAGGGTCAACTATGGCTACACCTTC
clone_size: NA; v_call: TRBV9; j_call: TRBJ1-1; d_call: NA; cdr3_aa: CASSPRFLGGTEAFF; cdr3_nt: TGTGCCAGCAGCCCCCGATTCCTCGGTGGCACTGAAGCTTTCTTT
clone_size: NA; v_call: TRBV7-2; j_call: TRBJ2-2; d_call: NA; cdr3_aa: CASSSKAYWAANTGELFF; cdr3_nt: TGTGCCAGCAGCTCCAAGGCGTATTGGGCAGCGAACACCGGGGAGCTGTTTTTT
clone_size: NA; v_call: TRBV20-1; j_call: TRBJ2-1; d_call: TRBD2; cdr3_aa: CSALLGLAGLEQFF; cdr3_nt: TGCAGTGCCCTCCTGGGCCTAGCGGGTCTTGAGCAGTTCTTC
clone_size: NA; v_call: TRBV7-2; j_call: TRBJ1-3; d_call: NA; cdr3_aa: CASSWDVSSGNTIYF; cdr3_nt: TGTGCCAGCAGCTGGGACGTGAGCTCTGGAAACACCATATATTTT
clone_size: few; v_call: TRBV19; j_call: TRBJ2-1; d_call: TRBD2; cdr3_aa: CASSPWASGRASEQFF; cdr3_nt: TGTGCCAGTAGTCCATGGGCTAGCGGGAGGGCCAGTGAGCAGTTCTTC
clone_size: NA; v_call: TRBV20-1; j_call: TRBJ2-7; d_call: NA; cdr3_aa: CSARTAYEQYF; cdr3_nt: TGCAGTGCTAGGACGGCCTACGAGCAGTACTTC
clone_size: many; v_call: TRBV7-2; j_call: TRBJ2-7; d_call: TRBD1; cdr3_aa: CASSRDRVAEQYF; cdr3_nt: TGTGCCAGCAGCCGGGACAGGGTGGCCGAGCAGTACTTC
clone_size: NA; v_call: TRBV19; j_call: TRBJ1-5; d_call: NA; cdr3_aa: CASSRETENQPQHF; cdr3_nt: TGTGCCAGTAGTAGGGAGACCGAAAATCAGCCCCAGCATTTT
clone_size: few; v_call: TRBV28; j_call: TRBJ2-7; d_call: TRBD2; cdr3_aa: CASRPLGSGSSYEQYF; cdr3_nt: TGTGCCAGCAGGCCACTGGGTAGCGGGAGCTCCTACGAGCAGTACTTC
clone_size: NA; v_call: TRBV20-1; j_call: TRBJ1-5; d_call: NA; cdr3_aa: CSARDDSREGQPQHF; cdr3_nt: TGCAGTGCTAGAGATGACAGTAGGGAGGGTCAGCCCCAGCATTTT
clone_size: NA; v_call: TRBV12-3/TRBV12-4; j_call: TRBJ2-5; d_call: NA; cdr3_aa: CASQQGGGSQETQYF; cdr3_nt: TGTGCCAGCCAACAAGGGGGAGGGAGCCAAGAGACCCAGTACTTC
clone_size: NA; v_call: TRBV6-6; j_call: TRBJ2-3; d_call: NA; cdr3_aa: CASIGPGTDTQYF; cdr3_nt: TGTGCCAGCATAGGGCCCGGCACAGATACGCAGTATTTT
clone_size: many; v_call: TRBV7-2; j_call: TRBJ2-2; d_call: TRBD2; cdr3_aa: CASSAGLAGTRDTGELFF; cdr3_nt: TGTGCCAGCAGCGCGGGACTAGCGGGGACCCGTGACACCGGGGAGCTGTTTTTT
clone_size: NA; v_call: TRBV6-2/TRBV6-3; j_call: TRBJ2-2; d_call: TRBD1; cdr3_aa: CASSSRDRVAGELFF; cdr3_nt: TGTGCCAGCAGTTCTAGGGACAGGGTTGCCGGGGAGCTGTTTTTT
clone_size: NA; v_call: TRBV14; j_call: TRBJ2-2; d_call: TRBD1; cdr3_aa: CASSPLDRADGELFF; cdr3_nt: TGTGCCAGCAGCCCACTGGACAGGGCGGACGGGGAGCTGTTTTTT
clone_size: NA; v_call: TRBV7-2; j_call: TRBJ2-3; d_call: NA; cdr3_aa: CASSLQRRSDTQYF; cdr3_nt: TGTGCCAGCAGCCTACAGCGGCGAAGCGATACGCAGTATTTT